This TCR beta chain originates from a study of T cells in lung cancer brain metastases. CDR3 length: 15 residues. Between the trimmed V and J ends, which lost 0 bases and 0 bases, there was a span of 9 bases. Looked up from germline, CDR1 is SGHDT and CDR2 is YYEEEE. As for this clone: As yet, its antigen is unknown.

Study-level results: Effects of preoperative corticosteroids on T cell infiltration in brain metastases could not be controlled. Compared with paired primaries, brain metastases showed fewer unique productive clones (around 1,400 versus 4,600).

Sequencing was performed with immunoSEQ multiplex PCR; in TCRdb, only in-frame clones are kept and a portion is missing. The data show 1,500 to 2,000 clones, about 88% seen once. The receptor comes from an older man with non-small cell lung cancer. Sequencing was carried out using tumor tissue from the primary lung tumor. The gene calls are TRBV5-6 and TRBJ1-1; D may be TRBD1 (6 bases). CDR3 protein: CASSLEQGMNTEAFF. Here the CDR3 DNA reads TGTGCCAGCAGCTTGGAACAGGGCATGAACACTGAAGCTTTCTTT.